This T cell receptor beta chain was recovered during a study of T-cell reconstitution after alpha-beta-depleted transplantation in children. The CDR3 sequence is 13 residues long. CDR1 is SQVTM and CDR2 is ANQGSEA in the germline V gene. V was shortened by 5 bases and J by 2 bases, with 11 bases between the two germline ends. TCRbeta library construction was performed incorporating unique molecular identifiers. Using its own MiXCR run on the PCR reads, TCRdb lists one record per CDR3 protein. The sample shows about 500,000 distinct CDR3 sequences, about 31% of them seen only once. This clonotype has just a few counts.

The sequenced sample was PBMCs from the stem cell graft donor, obtained from the stem cell graft. The source is a human donor who donated a stem cell graft to a child with aplastic anemia. V and J are TRBV29-1 and TRBJ2-3, with TRBD1 as a possible D gene (6 bases). CDR3 in amino acids: CSVKGHHTDTQYF. DNA of the CDR3: TGCAGCGTTAAGGGACACCACACAGATACGCAGTATTTT.